Presented here are 20 T cell receptor beta chains from one specimen sequenced in a study of radiotherapy plus CTLA-4 blockade in lung cancer. Only in-frame clones appear in the TCRdb table, and some are missing; sequencing was by immunoSEQ multiplex PCR. The sample holds fewer than 50,000 clones, 50% to 70% seen once. The sequences come from peripheral blood, collected from a patient treated with radiotherapy plus ipilimumab. The receptors come from a human donor with non-small cell lung cancer who had a partial response to radiotherapy plus ipilimumab.

The V gene is TRBV20-1, the J gene TRBJ2-1; 8 bases match TRBD2. The CDR3 spans 11 residues. The V segment lost 3 bases and the J segment 9 bases; nucleotides outside the gene matches: 1. The germline CDR1 and CDR2 sequences are DFQATT and SNEGSKA (reference sequence). CDR3 sequence reads: CSASGRGEQFF. The CDR3 DNA follows: TGCAGTGCTAGCGGGAGGGGTGAGCAGTTCTTC.

V usage is TRBV30 and J usage is TRBJ1-1; weak D call: TRBD1 (5 bases). The length of the CDR3 is 12 residues. Germline CDR1 reads GTSNPN; CDR2 reads SVGIG (reference sequence). The germline V and J ends were trimmed by 3 bases and 7 bases, with 12 bases remaining between them. Here the CDR3 DNA reads TGTGCCTGGAGCTCGGGGGGGGATGAAGCTTTCTTT. It codes for CAWSSGGDEAFF.

This clone was recorded only once. The chain recombines TRBV6-5 with TRBJ1-1; no clear D gene. Trimming pared 7 bases from V and 3 bases from J, leaving 18 bases between. CDR3 length: 15 amino acids. Germline lookup yields CDR1 MNHEY and CDR2 SVGAGI. CDR3 amino acids: CASIPTSGWHTEAFF. CDR3 sequence (DNA): TGTGCCAGCATCCCAACCTCGGGGTGGCACACTGAAGCTTTCTTT.

The chain employs TRBV29-1 and TRBJ1-3; 7 positions match TRBD1. Germline trimming cut 4 bases from V and 1 base from J; bases unmatched to any gene: 4. Germline values: CDR1 SQVTM, CDR2 ANQGSEA. CDR3 length equals 14 residues. CDR3 region: CSVVSGGSGNTIYF. CDR3 in DNA: TGCAGCGTTGTGTCAGGGGGATCTGGAAACACCATATATTTT.

This clone was counted once. The rearrangement uses TRBV5-1 and TRBJ1-1, with TRBD1 identical over 9 bases. Germline-derived CDR1 and CDR2 are SGHRS and YFSETQ. The length of the CDR3 is 16 residues. V lost 4 bases, J lost 1 base, and 8 bases stayed unmatched. CDR3 nucleotides: TGCGCCAGCAGCCCGGGACAGGGACCACCGAACACTGAAGCTTTCTTT. Translated: CASSPGQGPPNTEAFF.

V and J are TRBV2 and TRBJ1-1, with D possibly being TRBD1 (5 bases). This CDR3 has 16 amino acids. Per germline, CDR1 SNHLY and CDR2 FYNNEI. Trimming left V 8 bases short and J 8 bases short, with 27 bases between. CDR3 sequence: CASRTPLSPPTAEAFF. The CDR3 coding sequence is TGTGCCAGCCGGACCCCTCTCTCTCCGCCGACAGCAGAAGCTTTCTTT. Using reference TRBV2 and TRBJ1-1 for the parts outside the CDR3, the full variable domain is EPEVTQTPSHQVTQMGQEVILRCVPISNHLYFYWYRQILGQKVEFLVSFYNNEISEKSEIFDDQFSVERPDGSNFTLKIRSTKLEDSAMYFCASRTPLSPPTAEAFFGQGTRLTVV.

This rearrangement joins TRBV5-1 to TRBJ2-3; the match to TRBD2 covers 10 bases. J gave up 0 bases and V 4 bases, and 8 bases lay outside the gene matches. Per the germline V gene, CDR1 is SGHRS and CDR2 is YFSETQ. The CDR3 runs to 17 residues. CDR3 in amino acids: CASSPRSSGRSTDTQYF. CDR3 in DNA: TGCGCCAGCAGCCCCCGGTCTAGCGGGAGAAGCACAGATACGCAGTATTTT.

The chain employs TRBV11-2 and TRBJ1-1; D may be TRBD1 (5 bases). Germline CDR1 and CDR2: SGHAT and FQNNGV. This CDR3 is 14 amino acids long. V lost 1 base to trimming and J lost 4 bases, with 10 bases between them. CDR3 in DNA: TGTGCCAGCAGCTTAGTCAGGGTCCGCACTGAAGCTTTCTTT. Translation gives CASSLVRVRTEAFF.

The chain joins TRBV27 to TRBJ1-4; D perhaps matches TRBD1 (6 bases). The CDR3 consists of 13 residues. Germline V gene data show CDR1 as MNHEY and CDR2 as SMNVEV (reference sequence). Trimming pared 5 bases from V and 5 bases from J, leaving 9 bases between. The CDR3 region has the DNA TGTGCCAGCAGTAGACAGGAGAATGAAAAACTGTTTTTT. It codes for CASSRQENEKLFF.

By its share, this clone is medium-sized. This chain joins TRBV5-1 and TRBJ1-1; perhaps TRBD1 as D (5 bases). The V end was cut by 0 bases, the J end by 1 base, with 10 bases between. Per germline, CDR1 SGHRS and CDR2 YFSETQ. This CDR3 has 15 residues. CDR3 amino acids: CASSLGGARNTEAFF. In nucleotides, the CDR3 is TGCGCCAGCAGCTTGGGTGGGGCTCGGAACACTGAAGCTTTCTTT.

The chain uses TRBV18 and TRBJ1-1; D is unresolved. CDR3 length: 14 residues. The germline V and J ends were trimmed by 3 bases and 5 bases, with 13 bases remaining between them. Germline lookup yields CDR1 KGHSH and CDR2 LQKENI. The CDR3 region is CASSPLTSETEAFF. CDR3 bases: TGTGCCAGCTCACCCCTGACCTCGGAGACTGAAGCTTTCTTT.

This clone was picked up a small number of times. The chain has TRBV13 and TRBJ2-5; unclear D gene. V lost 2 bases to trimming and J lost 0 bases, with 7 bases between them. CDR1 is PRHDT, CDR2 FYEKMQ, per germline (reference sequence). This CDR3 is 14 amino acids long. The DNA for the CDR3 is TGTGCCAGCAGCTTACGAACGGACCAAGAGACCCAGTACTTC. It yields the protein CASSLRTDQETQYF.

The chain uses TRBV9 and TRBJ2-7; D ambiguous. CDR1 SGDLS and CDR2 YYNGEE come from the germline V gene. The CDR3 extends over 14 amino acids. V was cut by 0 bases and J by 0 bases, with 7 bases left in between. CDR3 sequence reads: CASSVGSSSYEQYF. CDR3 nucleotide sequence: TGTGCCAGCAGCGTAGGGTCTAGCTCCTACGAGCAGTACTTC.

The chain joins TRBV11-1 to TRBJ2-2; tentatively, D is TRBD1 (6 bases). V gave up 7 bases and J gave up 2 bases, with 11 bases separating them. The CDR3 sequence is 14 residues long. Germline V CDR1 and CDR2: SGHAT, FQDESV (reference sequence). The CDR3 DNA sequence: TGTGCCAGCACCGGGACACGAAACACCGGGGAGCTGTTTTTT. It yields the protein CASTGTRNTGELFF.

The rearrangement uses TRBV7-2 and TRBJ1-5; possibly TRBD1 for D (6 bases). Looked up from germline, CDR1 is SGHTA and CDR2 is FQGNSA. This CDR3 region has 14 residues. Between the trimmed V and J ends, which lost 5 bases and 7 bases, there was a span of 15 bases. The CDR3 bases are TGTGCCAGCAGCCAAGGGACACTAGACCAGCCCCAGCATTTT. Protein: CASSQGTLDQPQHF.

The chain has TRBV2 and TRBJ1-5; D is possibly TRBD1 (6 bases). CDR3 length: 14 residues. The germline CDR1 and CDR2 sequences are SNHLY and FYNNEI. Trimming took 3 bases from V and 5 from J, leaving 11 bases between them. CDR3 loop: CASSDGGRDQPQHF. The CDR3 nucleotides read TGTGCCAGCAGTGACGGGGGGCGAGATCAGCCCCAGCATTTT.

Note on this clone: One end of the junction fails to match germline, which may point to a read error. The V gene is TRBV20-1, the J gene TRBJ1-1, with unresolved D. Per the germline V gene, CDR1 is DFQATT and CDR2 is SNEGSKA (reference sequence). This CDR3 is 11 amino acids long. CDR3: CSAARPGLLRF. The DNA for the CDR3 is TGCAGTGCTGCTCGGCCAGGCCTTCTACGCTTT.

This clone was recorded only once. V and J are TRBV4-2 and TRBJ2-7, with TRBD2 matching 7 bases. This CDR3 contains 14 residues. The germline CDR1 and CDR2 sequences are LGHNA and YNFKEQ. V shed 4 bases, J shed 0 bases, and the junction held 3 bases outside the gene matches. The CDR3 coding sequence is TGTGCCAGCAGCCCTCTAGCGGTCTCCTACGAGCAGTACTTC. The encoded protein is CASSPLAVSYEQYF.

V gene TRBV5-1 combines with J gene TRBJ2-3, with TRBD1 as a possible D gene (6 bases). The CDR3 is 14 amino acids. Trimming took off 5 bases at V and 2 bases at J, with 12 bases between the two ends. In germline, CDR1 is SGHRS, CDR2 YFSETQ. CDR3 coding DNA: TGCGCCAGCAGTTCCGGACAGTACACAGATACGCAGTATTTT. Protein: CASSSGQYTDTQYF.

The V gene is TRBV4-2, the J gene TRBJ2-3; TRBD2 is a possible D gene (6 bases). Trimming pared 4 bases from V and 0 bases from J, leaving 20 bases between. The germline gives CDR1 LGHNA, CDR2 YNFKEQ. This CDR3 is built from 18 residues. CDR3 loop: CASSPGSGALTSTDTQYF. CDR3 nucleotides: TGTGCCAGCAGCCCGGGTAGCGGAGCCCTAACTAGCACAGATACGCAGTATTTT.